Below, 8 T cell receptor beta chains from the same sample are listed, as sequenced in a study of blood T cell repertoires in COVID-19 (TCRdb year 2020). Library creation used the immunoSEQ multiplex PCR assay. Sourced from immuneACCESS, this table was stored by TCRdb with only in-frame sequences that have V and J called. A share of the clones is absent; for the studies checked, an unresolved V gene accounts for under half, and the remainder has no known explanation. Counted in this sample were approximately 97,000 clones; roughly nine tenths of them appeared once. Together, the top ten hold around 2% of the sample. The sample comprised peripheral blood. The receptors shown here come from a man in his fifties with active COVID-19.

The chain couples TRBV5-1 to TRBJ2-4; 9 bases align to TRBD2. CDR3 length: 15 amino acids. Per germline, CDR1 SGHRS and CDR2 YFSETQ. J was trimmed by 0 bases and V by 7 bases; bases with no gene match: 5. CDR3 sequence (DNA): TGCGCCAGCTCGCGGGAGGGGGGAGCCAAAAACATTCAGTACTTC. It encodes CASSREGGAKNIQYF.

The V gene is TRBV29-1, the J gene TRBJ2-5, with TRBD1 matching over 8 bases. CDR1 is SQVTM and CDR2 is ANQGSEA in the germline V gene. V lost 4 bases and J lost 4; bases outside the gene matches: 14. The CDR3 runs to 16 residues. Here the CDR3 DNA reads TGCAGCGTTGTACCGACAGGGGTGATCCTTCTAGAGACCCAGTACTTC. Protein product: CSVVPTGVILLETQYF.

J is TRBJ2-2 and V is TRBV9; weak D call: TRBD1 (5 bases). Germline CDR1 reads SGDLS; CDR2 reads YYNGEE. The CDR3 extends over 13 amino acids. V was pared by 3 bases and J by 6 bases, with 9 bases between. In nucleotides, the CDR3 is TGTGCCAGCAGCGCCACAGGAGCCGGGGAGCTGTTTTTT. Its protein product is CASSATGAGELFF.

This chain joins TRBV10-3 and TRBJ2-7; 10 bases are shared with TRBD2. There are 15 residues in the CDR3. Germline V gene sequence: CDR1 ENHRY, CDR2 SYGVKD. The junction had 9 bases not matched to a gene; V was cut back by 6 bases and J by 4 bases. The CDR3 region has the DNA TGTGCCATCAGCAAACTAGCGGGGACTACTTACGAGCAGTACTTC. It specifies CAISKLAGTTYEQYF.

The chain is built from TRBV2 and TRBJ1-4; D gene uncertain. Germline assignment: CDR1 SNHLY and CDR2 FYNNEI. CDR3 length: 14 amino acids. V shed 6 bases and J shed 0 bases, with 8 bases lying between them. The CDR3 sequence is CASSVRSTNEKLFF. For the CDR3, the DNA is TGTGCCAGCAGCGTCAGATCAACTAATGAAAAACTGTTTTTT.

The V and J genes are TRBV5-4 and TRBJ1-4, with unresolved D. Trimming took 4 bases from V and 0 from J, leaving 13 bases between them. Germline V gene sequence: CDR1 SGHNT, CDR2 YYREEE (reference sequence). This CDR3 spans 16 amino acids. Written as DNA, the CDR3 is TGTGCCAGCAGCGGAGATACGGATACAACTAATGAAAAACTGTTTTTT. Protein: CASSGDTDTTNEKLFF.

V gene TRBV5-4 combines with J gene TRBJ2-3; TRBD2 matches at 7 bases. This CDR3 has 15 amino acids. Germline lookup yields CDR1 SGHNT and CDR2 YYREEE (reference sequence). The junction had 9 bases not matched to a gene; V was cut back by 4 bases and J by 4 bases. In DNA form, the CDR3 reads TGTGCCAGCAGCAGGACTAGTGGGGCTCCAGATACGCAGTATTTT. Protein sequence: CASSRTSGAPDTQYF.

As to this clone: Compared with germline, one end of the junction differs, possibly owing to a read error. The chain has TRBV30 and TRBJ2-2; 10 nucleotides agree with TRBD2. CDR1 GTSNPN and CDR2 SVGIG come from the germline V gene (reference sequence). The CDR3 is 16 residues long. CDR3: CAGRVAGGPSAGELFF. The DNA for the CDR3 is TGTGCCGGGAGAGTAGCGGGGGGCCCATCTGCTGGGGAGCTGTTTTTT.